The clone carrying this TCR beta chain has at least ten counts. Its antigen is currently unknown. These data are taken from a study of identical twins. Study-wide results and caveats: Among beta out-of-frame sequences, excess sharing between twins appeared weaker.

Per the germline V gene, CDR1 is SEHNR and CDR2 is FQNEAQ (reference sequence). The length of the CDR3 is 10 residues. The V and J ends lost 2 bases and 6 bases respectively, with 1 base between them. Each CDR3 protein is one row after TCRdb ran MiXCR on the 5' RACE reads. Among about 1.7 million distinct CDR3 sequences, around 33% were seen once, and the ten largest hold less than 0.35%. This TCR was recovered from a newborn girl in good health. The rearrangement joins TRBV7-9 to TRBJ1-2, with no clear D. Sequencing was carried out using cord blood. CDR3 amino acids: CASSLHGYTF. The CDR3 nucleotides are TGTGCCAGCAGCTTACATGGCTACACCTTC.